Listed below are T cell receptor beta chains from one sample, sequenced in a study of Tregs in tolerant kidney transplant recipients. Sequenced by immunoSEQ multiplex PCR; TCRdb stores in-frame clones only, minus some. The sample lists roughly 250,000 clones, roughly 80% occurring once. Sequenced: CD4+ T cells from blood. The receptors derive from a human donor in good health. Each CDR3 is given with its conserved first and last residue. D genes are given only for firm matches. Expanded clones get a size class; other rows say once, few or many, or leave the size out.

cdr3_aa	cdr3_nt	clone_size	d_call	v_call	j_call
CASSFNRGGNQPQHF	TGTGCCAGCAGTTTTAACAGGGGGGGCAATCAGCCCCAGCATTTT	.	TRBD1	TRBV6-6	TRBJ1-5
CASSDGPNSPLHF	TGTGCCAGCAGTGACGGCCCTAATTCACCCCTCCACTTT	few	.	TRBV6-4	TRBJ1-6
CASSFRQGTNEKLFF	TGTGCCAGTAGTTTTCGACAGGGAACTAATGAAAAACTGTTTTTT	once	TRBD1	TRBV19	TRBJ1-4
CASSLETGGAYEQFF	TGTGCCAGCAGCTTAGAGACTGGAGGGGCCTATGAGCAGTTCTTC	.	.	TRBV7-8	TRBJ2-1
CASSATGPRNYGYTF	TGTGCCAGCAGCGCCACGGGTCCGAGGAACTATGGCTACACCTTC	.	.	TRBV5-4	TRBJ1-2
CATKTGLNTEAFF	TGCGCCACCAAGACAGGATTGAACACTGAAGCTTTCTTT	few	.	TRBV10-2	TRBJ1-1
CASSLEGVYNSPLHF	TGTGCCAGCAGCTTAGAAGGGGTCTATAATTCACCCCTCCACTTT	.	.	TRBV7-6	TRBJ1-6
CASRTESGGNNEQFF	TGTGCCAGCAGGACCGAAAGCGGGGGGAACAATGAGCAGTTCTTC	.	TRBD2	TRBV6-5	TRBJ2-1
CASSSLAGEGTDTQYF	TGTGCCAGCAGCTCCCTAGCGGGAGAAGGGACAGATACGCAGTATTTT	.	TRBD2	TRBV13	TRBJ2-3
CASSPAVGHREKLFF	TGTGCCAGCTCACCCGCAGTCGGGCACAGAGAAAAACTGTTTTTT	.	.	TRBV18	TRBJ1-4
CASSLFTSGGLTDTQYF	TGCGCCAGCAGCTTGTTTACTAGCGGGGGGCTCACAGATACGCAGTATTTT	.	TRBD2	TRBV5-1	TRBJ2-3
CAIRLRDWGTEAFF	TGTGCCATCAGGCTCCGGGACTGGGGAACTGAAGCTTTCTTT	few	.	TRBV10-3	TRBJ1-1
CASSPGGGASAFF	TGCGCCAGCAGCCCGGGGGGGGGCGCATCGGCTTTCTTT	few	.	TRBV5-1	TRBJ1-1
CSARGAGYTF	TGCAGTGCTAGAGGCGCTGGCTACACCTTC	.	.	TRBV20-1	TRBJ1-2
CASSEREAAYNSPLHF	TGTGCCAGCAGTGAAAGAGAAGCGGCCTATAATTCACCCCTCCACTTT	once	.	TRBV6-1	TRBJ1-6
CASSRESGGAYNEQFF	TGTGCCAGCTCACGAGAGAGCGGGGGGGCCTACAATGAGCAGTTCTTC	few	TRBD2	TRBV18	TRBJ2-1
CASSEPRGFEKLFF	TGTGCCAGCAGTGAACCCAGGGGTTTTGAAAAACTGTTTTTT	.	.	TRBV25-1	TRBJ1-4
CASSPGLLNTGELFF	TGCGCCAGCAGTCCGGGACTACTGAACACCGGGGAGCTGTTTTTT	.	TRBD2	TRBV10-2	TRBJ2-2
CASSPLAAGTDTQYF	TGCGCCAGCAGCCCACTAGCGGCGGGCACAGATACGCAGTATTTT	.	TRBD2	TRBV5-1	TRBJ2-3
CASGLVQQGSEAFF	TGTGCTAGTGGTTTGGTACAGCAGGGATCTGAAGCTTTCTTT	.	.	TRBV12-5	TRBJ1-1
CASSLDDRGLPHQPQHF	TGCGCCAGCAGCTTGGACGACAGGGGGCTTCCCCATCAGCCCCAGCATTTT	.	TRBD1	TRBV5-1	TRBJ1-5
CASSARSGQSLGTEAFF	TGTGCCAGCAGCGCCCGGTCGGGACAGAGTTTAGGAACTGAAGCTTTCTTT	.	TRBD1	TRBV27	TRBJ1-1
CASSLSGRGGDTQYF	TGTGCCAGCAGTTTATCGGGACGCGGCGGGGATACGCAGTATTTT	.	.	TRBV27	TRBJ2-3
CASSFSGGYHEQYF	TGTGCCAGCAGCTTTAGCGGGGGGTACCACGAGCAGTACTTC	.	TRBD2	TRBV13	TRBJ2-7
CATSTSGRAHNEQFF	TGTGCCACCAGCACGAGCGGGAGGGCCCACAATGAGCAGTTCTTC	.	TRBD2	TRBV15	TRBJ2-1
CASSRDLAGQGYTF	TGTGCCAGCAGTAGGGATCTGGCAGGGCAAGGCTACACCTTC	.	.	TRBV6-6	TRBJ1-2
CASSVGPTVNTEAFF	TGTGCCAGCAGCGTAGGCCCGACAGTGAACACTGAAGCTTTCTTT	.	.	TRBV9	TRBJ1-1
CASSLGTSGRANEQFF	TGTGCCAGCAGCTTAGGGACTAGCGGGAGGGCCAATGAGCAGTTCTTC	.	TRBD2	TRBV7-2	TRBJ2-1
CATRDRQSSGANVLTF	TGTGCCACAAGGGACAGACAGAGCTCTGGGGCCAACGTCCTGACTTTC	.	TRBD1	TRBV19	TRBJ2-6
CASSLRGQRSGANVLTF	TGTGCCAGCTCGCTAAGAGGACAGCGCTCTGGGGCCAACGTCCTGACTTTC	.	.	TRBV18	TRBJ2-6
CASSPHLSGGETQYF	TGTGCCAGCAGCCCTCATCTGTCGGGAGGAGAGACCCAGTACTTC	.	TRBD2	TRBV11-2	TRBJ2-5
CASRGGQAETQYF	TGTGCCAGCAGGGGGGGACAGGCCGAGACCCAGTACTTC	.	TRBD1	TRBV5-8	TRBJ2-5
CASRSREYTEAFF	TGTGCCAGCAGATCCAGGGAATACACTGAAGCTTTCTTT	.	.	TRBV6-6	TRBJ1-1
CASSSKTRAGRDTQYF	TGTGCCAGCAGTTCAAAAACCAGGGCCGGGCGGGATACGCAGTATTTT	.	.	TRBV6-5	TRBJ2-3
CVRSLDRAQETQYF	TGTGTCAGAAGCTTAGACAGGGCCCAAGAGACCCAGTACTTC	.	.	TRBV7-5	TRBJ2-5
CASSYPSGTDNEQFF	TGTGCCAGCAGCTATCCTAGCGGGACTGACAATGAGCAGTTCTTC	.	TRBD2	TRBV6-6	TRBJ2-1
CASTGQGGYSNQPQHF	TGTGCCAGCACGGGACAGGGGGGATATAGCAATCAGCCCCAGCATTTT	.	TRBD1	TRBV5-4	TRBJ1-5
CASSLWGDPYEQYF	TGTGCCAGCAGCTTATGGGGAGATCCCTACGAGCAGTACTTC	.	.	TRBV13	TRBJ2-7
CASRPRSGAYNEQFF	TGTGCCAGCAGGCCCAGGTCGGGCGCCTACAATGAGCAGTTCTTC	once	.	TRBV2	TRBJ2-1
CASSPEGSNQPQHF	TGCGCCAGCAGCCCCGAAGGGAGCAATCAGCCCCAGCATTTT	.	.	TRBV5-1	TRBJ1-5
CASTHGTEPNTEAFF	TGTGCCAGCACCCACGGGACAGAACCGAACACTGAAGCTTTCTTT	.	TRBD1	TRBV6-5	TRBJ1-1
CASSYSTLNTEAFF	TGTGCCAGTAGTTACAGTACCTTGAACACTGAAGCTTTCTTT	.	.	TRBV19	TRBJ1-1
CASSQGQGVVEQYF	TGTGCCAGCAGCCAGGGACAGGGGGTAGTCGAGCAGTACTTC	.	TRBD1	TRBV7-9	TRBJ2-7
CASSPTPGLHGYTF	TGTGCCAGCAGCCCTACTCCAGGGCTCCATGGCTACACCTTC	.	.	TRBV6-5	TRBJ1-2
CATSKGQVNTEAFF	TGTGCCACCAGCAAAGGACAGGTGAACACTGAAGCTTTCTTT	.	TRBD1	TRBV15	TRBJ1-1
CASRGGNSYEQYF	TGTGCCAGCAGAGGGGGTAATTCCTACGAGCAGTACTTC	few	.	TRBV7-9	TRBJ2-7
CASSPTTRYTGELFF	TGTGCCAGCAGCCCAACCACACGATACACCGGGGAGCTGTTTTTT	.	.	TRBV11-2	TRBJ2-2
CASSLDRGSEAFF	TGCGCCAGCAGCTTGGACAGGGGCTCTGAAGCTTTCTTT	.	TRBD1	TRBV5-1	TRBJ1-1
CASSVAPGSGSPLHF	TGTGCCAGCAGCGTAGCCCCAGGGAGTGGTTCACCCCTCCACTTT	.	.	TRBV9	TRBJ1-6
CASSDPRQFHTEAFF	TGTGCCAGCAGTGATCCCCGACAGTTTCACACTGAAGCTTTCTTT	.	.	TRBV2	TRBJ1-1
CASSQDSGYGYTF	TGTGCCAGCAGCCAAGATAGCGGCTATGGCTACACCTTC	.	.	TRBV4-2	TRBJ1-2
CASTPDPAYEQYF	TGTGCCAGCACCCCGGACCCAGCCTACGAGCAGTACTTC	.	.	TRBV6-5	TRBJ2-7
CASSLDGLRGRVGYTF	TGTGCCAGCAGCTTGGACGGGCTAAGGGGGCGAGTAGGCTACACCTTC	.	TRBD1	TRBV5-6	TRBJ1-2
CASMGQGSGANVLTF	TGTGCCAGCATGGGACAGGGATCTGGGGCCAACGTCCTGACTTTC	.	TRBD1	TRBV2	TRBJ2-6
CASSFSPHPSGANVLTF	TGTGCCAGCAGCTTCAGCCCTCACCCCTCTGGGGCCAACGTCCTGACTTTC	.	.	TRBV7-2	TRBJ2-6